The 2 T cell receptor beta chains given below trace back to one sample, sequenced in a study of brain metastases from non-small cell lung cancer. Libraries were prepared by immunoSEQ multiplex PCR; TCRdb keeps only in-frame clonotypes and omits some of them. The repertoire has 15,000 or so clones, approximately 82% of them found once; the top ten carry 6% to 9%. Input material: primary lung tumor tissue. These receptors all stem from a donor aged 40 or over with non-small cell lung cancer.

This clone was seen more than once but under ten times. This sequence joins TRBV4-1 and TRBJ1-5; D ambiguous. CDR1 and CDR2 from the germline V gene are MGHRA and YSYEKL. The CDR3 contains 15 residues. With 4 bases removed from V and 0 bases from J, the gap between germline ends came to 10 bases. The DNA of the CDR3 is TGCGCCAGCAGCCCCCTGACGGTTAGCAATCAGCCCCAGCATTTT. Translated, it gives CASSPLTVSNQPQHF.

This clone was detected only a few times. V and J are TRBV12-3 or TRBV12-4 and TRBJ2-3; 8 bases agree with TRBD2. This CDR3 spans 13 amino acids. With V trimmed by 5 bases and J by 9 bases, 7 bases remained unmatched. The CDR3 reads CASSPGLGTTQYF. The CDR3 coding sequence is TGTGCCAGCAGTCCGGGACTAGGAACAACGCAGTATTTT.